This is a list of T cell receptor beta chains from one sample in a study of T cell repertoires in cytomegalovirus infection. TCRdb analysed the reads with MiXCR anew, one entry per CDR3 protein. This table holds 250,000 to 300,000 distinct CDR3 sequences, 25% found once. Source material: PBMCs. The receptors here all came from a human donor in good health (CMV status not recorded). Some clones in this sample may be carry-over from other donors' samples. Each CDR3 is given with its conserved first and last residue. The D gene is left open where the match is weak. Expanded clones get a size class; other rows say once, few or many, or leave the size out.

j_gene,abundance,d_gene,v_gene,CDR3nt,CDR3aa
TRBJ1-5,many,.,TRBV7-9,TGTGCCACCCAGCCCCAGCATTTT,CATQPQHF
TRBJ1-4,many,.,TRBV7-2,TGTGCCAGCAGCTTGTCCCCTAATGAAAAACTGTTTTTT,CASSLSPNEKLFF
TRBJ1-2,many,.,TRBV11-2,TGTGCCAGCAGCCCCCTCAGAGTTAACTATGGCTACACCTTC,CASSPLRVNYGYTF
TRBJ2-1,.,TRBD1,TRBV7-2,TGTGCCAGCAGCTTAGGCCAACCGGGACAGGGGGTATATGAGCAGTTCTTC,CASSLGQPGQGVYEQFF
TRBJ2-5,few,.,TRBV20-1,TGCAGTGCTAGGTGGGAGAGTTTCGAGACCCAGTACTTC,CSARWESFETQYF
TRBJ2-2,few,TRBD2,TRBV4-1,TGCGCCAGCAGCCAAGATTGGCTAGCGGTGAACACCGGGGAGCTGTTTTTT,CASSQDWLAVNTGELFF
TRBJ1-1,.,.,TRBV10-3,TGTGCCATCAGTGAGCGACCGGTGGCTGAAGCTTTCTTT,CAISERPVAEAFF
TRBJ1-1,.,TRBD1,TRBV12-3/TRBV12-4,TGTGCCAGCAGTCTACAGGGGCACACTGAAGCTTTCTTT,CASSLQGHTEAFF
TRBJ2-5,many,.,TRBV7-2,TGTGCCAGCAGCTGGGGGGCGGAAGAGACCCAGTACTTC,CASSWGAEETQYF
TRBJ2-7,.,TRBD2,TRBV20-1,TGCAGTGCTAGAGATCTAGCGGGAGGGCCGACGGGCGAGCAGTACTTC,CSARDLAGGPTGEQYF
TRBJ1-2,many,.,TRBV7-2,TGTGCCAGCAGCTCCCGTGCTTTTGGGGCAGGGGGCTACACCTTC,CASSSRAFGAGGYTF
TRBJ2-2,many,TRBD1,TRBV7-8,TGTGCCAGCGCTTACACCAGGGGGCGCGAAACCGGGGAGCTGTTTTTT,CASAYTRGRETGELFF
TRBJ2-3,.,.,TRBV20-1,TGCAGCGTATTGGGGGCCGGGACAGATACGCAGTATTTT,CSVLGAGTDTQYF
TRBJ1-5,.,.,TRBV2,TGTGCCAGCAGTCGGGACTTTAGCAATCAGCCCCAGCATTTT,CASSRDFSNQPQHF
TRBJ1-5,.,.,TRBV28,TGTGCCAGCAGTTTATTCGCACAGGCGATCAATCAGCCCCAGCATTTT,CASSLFAQAINQPQHF
TRBJ1-5,.,.,TRBV20-1,TGCAGTGCTCTCCCCCTCGCGGGGGACAATCAGCCCCAGCATTTT,CSALPLAGDNQPQHF
TRBJ2-2,few,TRBD1,TRBV24-1,TGTGCCACCCAAGGGGGACAGGGAAAGTCCGGGGAGCTGTTTTTT,CATQGGQGKSGELFF
TRBJ2-5,.,.,TRBV7-3,TGTGCCAGCAGCCTGGCAGCGGGCTCAACGACCCAGTACTTC,CASSLAAGSTTQYF
TRBJ1-6,many,.,TRBV7-3,TGTGCCAGCAGCCTTGCACAGGGTGATAATTCACCCCTCCACTTT,CASSLAQGDNSPLHF
TRBJ2-2,many,.,TRBV12-3/TRBV12-4,TGTGCCAGCCATCGGCGGGGGGAGCTGTTTTTT,CASHRRGELFF
TRBJ2-7,many,.,TRBV7-8,TGTGCCAGCAGCTTACAAGGGATCCACGAGCAGTACTTC,CASSLQGIHEQYF